This TCR beta chain was retrieved from a study of blood T cells in healthy people across ages. A sample-barcoded 5' primer and a J-beta primer mix were used in a second PCR of about 7 to 12 cycles. TCRdb reanalysed the 5' RACE reads using MiXCR and keeps one entry per CDR3 protein. The sample includes roughly 1.9 million distinct CDR3 sequences, roughly two fifths of them seen just once. The CDR3 is 13 residues long. Germline V lookup: CDR1 MNHEY, CDR2 SVGEGT. The V end was cut by 4 bases, the J end by 11 bases, with 15 bases between. No fewer than 5 micrograms of total RNA were isolated from every sample.

The chain links TRBV6-2 or TRBV6-3 to TRBJ2-1, with a weak D call TRBD2 (6 bases). What was sequenced was blood. The source of this sequence is a human donor in good health. This CDR3 reads CASSSRIAVKQFF. For the CDR3, the DNA is TGTGCCAGCAGTTCTCGCATAGCGGTAAAGCAGTTCTTC.